Listed below are T cell receptor beta chains from one sample, sequenced in a study of blood T cell repertoires in COVID-19. Sequencing used immunoSEQ multiplex PCR; TCRdb keeps in-frame clones, though not all of them. The sample lists under 400,000 clones, roughly 88% occurring once. What was sequenced was peripheral blood. The source is a woman under 40 with COVID-19, enrolled during active disease. Both conserved end residues are part of each CDR3.

>TRBJ1-5|TRBV19
CASSWGLAQHF
>TRBJ2-3|TRBV6-5
CASSYSAGGTDTQYF
>TRBJ1-5|TRBV19
CASSWGGPSSNQPQHF
>TRBJ1-6|TRBV10-3
CAISTGQGNSPLHF
>TRBJ2-7|TRBV10-3
CAISTGQGVVYEQYF
>TRBJ2-1|TRBV4-2
CASSQIAGSNEQFF
>TRBJ1-2|TRBV25-1
CASSDWVANYGYTF
>TRBJ2-7|TRBV5-1
CASSPRTSGPYEQYF
>TRBJ2-2|TRBV5-1
CASVGPSTAGELFF
>TRBJ1-5|TRBV28
CASQGGGPGQPQHF
>TRBJ2-3|TRBV11-3
CASSTRTTYTDTQYF
>TRBJ2-1|TRBV30
CACTGQGQGVGQFF